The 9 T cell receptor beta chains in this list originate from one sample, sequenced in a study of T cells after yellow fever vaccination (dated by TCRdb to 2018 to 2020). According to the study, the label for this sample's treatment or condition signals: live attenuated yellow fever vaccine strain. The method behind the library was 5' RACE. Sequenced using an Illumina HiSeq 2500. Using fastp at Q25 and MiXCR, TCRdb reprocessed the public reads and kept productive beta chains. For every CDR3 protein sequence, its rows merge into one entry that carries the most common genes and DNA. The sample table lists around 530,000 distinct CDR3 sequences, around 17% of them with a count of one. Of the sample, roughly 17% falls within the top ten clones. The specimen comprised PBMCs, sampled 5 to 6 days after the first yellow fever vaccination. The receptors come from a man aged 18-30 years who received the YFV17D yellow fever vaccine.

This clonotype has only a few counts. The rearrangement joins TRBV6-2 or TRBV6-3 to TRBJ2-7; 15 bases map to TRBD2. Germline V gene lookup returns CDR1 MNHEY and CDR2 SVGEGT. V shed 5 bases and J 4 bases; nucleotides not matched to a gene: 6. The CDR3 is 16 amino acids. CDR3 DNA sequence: TGTGCCAGCAGTGCTCCGGGACTAGCGGGAGGTTACGAGCAGTACTTC. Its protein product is CASSAPGLAGGYEQYF.

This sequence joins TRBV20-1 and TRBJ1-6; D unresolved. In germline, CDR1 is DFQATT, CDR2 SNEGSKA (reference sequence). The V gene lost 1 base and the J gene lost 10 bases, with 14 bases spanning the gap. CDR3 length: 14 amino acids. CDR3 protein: CSARGEPPYSPLHF. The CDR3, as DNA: TGCAGTGCTAGAGGAGAGCCGCCTTACTCACCCCTCCACTTT.

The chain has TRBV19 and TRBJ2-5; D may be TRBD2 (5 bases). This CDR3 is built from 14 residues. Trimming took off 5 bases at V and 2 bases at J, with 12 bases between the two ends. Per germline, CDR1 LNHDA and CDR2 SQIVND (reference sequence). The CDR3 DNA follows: TGTGCCAGTAGTCCGAGACTACGGCAAGAGACCCAGTACTTC. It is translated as CASSPRLRQETQYF.

CDR3: CASSYAGVYYGYTF. Here the CDR3 DNA reads TGTGCCAGCAGTTACGCCGGGGTCTACTATGGCTACACCTTC. V is TRBV6-2 or TRBV6-3 and J is TRBJ1-2; D uncertain. Germline V gene data show CDR1 as MNHEY and CDR2 as SVGEGT. CDR3 size: 14 residues. V lost 2 bases to trimming and J lost 3 bases, with 10 bases between them.

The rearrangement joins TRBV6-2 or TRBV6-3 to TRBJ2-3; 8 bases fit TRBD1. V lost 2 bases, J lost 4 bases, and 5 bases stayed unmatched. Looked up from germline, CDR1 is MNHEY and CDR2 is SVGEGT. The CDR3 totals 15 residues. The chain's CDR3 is CASSYQGAGADTQYF. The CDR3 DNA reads TGTGCCAGCAGTTACCAGGGGGCTGGGGCAGATACGCAGTATTTT.

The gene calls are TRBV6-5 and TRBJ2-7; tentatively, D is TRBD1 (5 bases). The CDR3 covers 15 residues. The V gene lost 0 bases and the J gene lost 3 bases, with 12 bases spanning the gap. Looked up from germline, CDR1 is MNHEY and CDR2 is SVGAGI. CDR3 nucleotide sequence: TGTGCCAGCAGTTACTCTTTCGGCAGGGACTACGAGCAGTACTTC. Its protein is CASSYSFGRDYEQYF.

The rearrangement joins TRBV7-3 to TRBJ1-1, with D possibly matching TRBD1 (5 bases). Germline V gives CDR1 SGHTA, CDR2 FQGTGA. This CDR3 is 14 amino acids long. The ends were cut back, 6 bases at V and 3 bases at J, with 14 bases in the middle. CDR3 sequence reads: CASSSEGRHTEAFF. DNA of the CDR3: TGTGCCAGCAGTTCAGAGGGACGGCACACTGAAGCTTTCTTT.

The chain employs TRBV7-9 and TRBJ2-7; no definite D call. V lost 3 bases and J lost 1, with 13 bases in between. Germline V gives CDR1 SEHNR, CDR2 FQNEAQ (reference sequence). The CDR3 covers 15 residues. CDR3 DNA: TGTGCCAGCAGCTTTGGGGTGAGCGATTCCTACGAGCAGTACTTC. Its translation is CASSFGVSDSYEQYF.

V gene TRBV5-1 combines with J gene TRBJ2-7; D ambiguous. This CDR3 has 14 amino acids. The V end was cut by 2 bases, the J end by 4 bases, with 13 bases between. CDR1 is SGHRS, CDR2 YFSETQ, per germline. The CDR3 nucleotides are TGCGCCAGCAGCTTAGGGCCCGTAGAGTACGAGCAGTACTTC. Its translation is CASSLGPVEYEQYF.